The present TCR beta chain was sequenced within a study of T cells in narcolepsy. Study-level information: Donors had narcolepsy type 1 or type 2, or were healthy controls.

The CDR3 is 16 amino acids. Germline CDR1 reads LNHDA; CDR2 reads SQIVND (reference sequence). Broader study findings: Same-patient CSF and blood CD4+ T cell clonotypes included HCRT-specific and TRIB2-specific autoreactive ones. Some memory CD4+ repertoires had no autoreactive clone sequences. Blood of same and different patients, but not healthy controls, reportedly held recurring autoreactive clonotypes.

With regard to this clone: Its antigen is still unknown.

Clones were read by immunoSEQ multiplex PCR, and TCRdb kept only the in-frame ones, dropping some. The sample records fewer than 15,000 clones, 70% to 90% being singletons. Sequencing was performed on CD45RA- memory CD4+ T cells from PBMCs. This TCR was recovered from a human donor with narcolepsy. The V gene is TRBV19, the J gene TRBJ2-5; a possible D gene is TRBD2 (5 bases). Gene TRBJ2-7 matches the end of the DNA better, so the J call may be wrong. This chain's CDR3 is CASSILSGVRSYEQYF. DNA for the CDR3: TGTGCCAGTAGTATTTTGAGCGGAGTACGATCCTACGAGCAGTACTTC.